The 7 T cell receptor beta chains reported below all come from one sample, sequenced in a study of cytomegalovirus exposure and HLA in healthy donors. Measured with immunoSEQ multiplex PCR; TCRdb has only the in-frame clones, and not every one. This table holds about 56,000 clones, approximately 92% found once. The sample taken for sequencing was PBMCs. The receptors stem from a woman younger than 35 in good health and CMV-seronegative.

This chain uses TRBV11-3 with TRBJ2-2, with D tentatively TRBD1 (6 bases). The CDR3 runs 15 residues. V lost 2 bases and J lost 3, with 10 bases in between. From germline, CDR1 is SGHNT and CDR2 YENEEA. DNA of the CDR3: TGTGCCAGCAGCTTACGGCAGGGGCACACCGGGGAGCTGTTTTTT. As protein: CASSLRQGHTGELFF.

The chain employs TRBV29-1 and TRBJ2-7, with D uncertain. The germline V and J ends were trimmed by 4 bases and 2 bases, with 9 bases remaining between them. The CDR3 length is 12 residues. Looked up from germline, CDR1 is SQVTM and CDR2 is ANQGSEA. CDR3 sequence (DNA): TGCAGCGTTGCAGTACCCCCCTACGAGCAGTACTTC. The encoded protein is CSVAVPPYEQYF.

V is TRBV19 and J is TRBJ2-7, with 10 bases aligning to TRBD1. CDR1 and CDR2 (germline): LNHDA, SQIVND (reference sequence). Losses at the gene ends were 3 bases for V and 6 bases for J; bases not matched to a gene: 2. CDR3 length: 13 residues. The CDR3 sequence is CASSIGTGAEQYF. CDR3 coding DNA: TGTGCCAGTAGTATTGGGACAGGGGCCGAGCAGTACTTC.

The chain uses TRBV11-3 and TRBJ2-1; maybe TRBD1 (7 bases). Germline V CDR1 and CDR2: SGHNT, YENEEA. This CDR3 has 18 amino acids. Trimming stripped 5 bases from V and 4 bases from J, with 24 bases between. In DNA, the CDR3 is TGTGCCAGCAGCGACCGGACAGGACCGGTGGGGAGGTACAATGAGCAGTTCTTC. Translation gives CASSDRTGPVGRYNEQFF. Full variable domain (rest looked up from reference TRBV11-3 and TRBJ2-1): EAGVVQSPRYKIIEKKQPVAFWCNPISGHNTLYWYLQNLGQGPELLIRYENEEAVDDSQLPKDRFSAERLKGVDSTLKIQPAELGDSAVYLCASSDRTGPVGRYNEQFFGPGTRLTVL.

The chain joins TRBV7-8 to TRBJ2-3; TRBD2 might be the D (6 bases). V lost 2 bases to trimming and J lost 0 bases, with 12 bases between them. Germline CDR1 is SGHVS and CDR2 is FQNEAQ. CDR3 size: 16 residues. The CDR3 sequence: CASSLLAGSSTDTQYF. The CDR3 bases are TGTGCCAGCAGCTTACTGGCGGGAAGTAGCACAGATACGCAGTATTTT.

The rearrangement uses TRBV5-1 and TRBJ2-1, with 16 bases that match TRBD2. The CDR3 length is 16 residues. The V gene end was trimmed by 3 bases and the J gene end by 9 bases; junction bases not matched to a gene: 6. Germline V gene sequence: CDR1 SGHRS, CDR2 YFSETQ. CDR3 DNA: TGCGCCAGCAGCTGGGGGACTAGCGGGAGGGCTGGTGAGCAGTTCTTC. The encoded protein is CASSWGTSGRAGEQFF.

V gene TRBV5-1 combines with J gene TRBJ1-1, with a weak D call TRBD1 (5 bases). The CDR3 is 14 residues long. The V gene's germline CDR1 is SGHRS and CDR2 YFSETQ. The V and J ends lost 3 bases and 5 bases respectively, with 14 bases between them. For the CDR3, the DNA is TGCGCCAGCAGCTCTGAAGGGGTGTGGACTGAAGCTTTCTTT. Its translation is CASSSEGVWTEAFF. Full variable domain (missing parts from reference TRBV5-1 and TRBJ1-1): KAGVTQTPRYLIKTRGQQVTLSCSPISGHRSVSWYQQTPGQGLQFLFEYFSETQRNKGNFPGRFSGRQFSNSRSEMNVSTLELGDSALYLCASSSEGVWTEAFFGQGTRLTVV.